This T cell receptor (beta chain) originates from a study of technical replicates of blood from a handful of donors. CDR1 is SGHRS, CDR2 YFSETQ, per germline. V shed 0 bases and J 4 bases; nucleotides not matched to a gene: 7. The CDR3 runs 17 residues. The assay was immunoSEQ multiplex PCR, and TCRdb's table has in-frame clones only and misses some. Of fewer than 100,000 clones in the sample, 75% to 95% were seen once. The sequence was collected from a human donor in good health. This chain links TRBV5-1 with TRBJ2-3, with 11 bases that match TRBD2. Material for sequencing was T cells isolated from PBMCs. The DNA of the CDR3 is TGCGCCAGCAGCTTGGTACTAGCGGGGGCCCAGTCAGATACGCAGTATTTT. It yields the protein CASSLVLAGAQSDTQYF.